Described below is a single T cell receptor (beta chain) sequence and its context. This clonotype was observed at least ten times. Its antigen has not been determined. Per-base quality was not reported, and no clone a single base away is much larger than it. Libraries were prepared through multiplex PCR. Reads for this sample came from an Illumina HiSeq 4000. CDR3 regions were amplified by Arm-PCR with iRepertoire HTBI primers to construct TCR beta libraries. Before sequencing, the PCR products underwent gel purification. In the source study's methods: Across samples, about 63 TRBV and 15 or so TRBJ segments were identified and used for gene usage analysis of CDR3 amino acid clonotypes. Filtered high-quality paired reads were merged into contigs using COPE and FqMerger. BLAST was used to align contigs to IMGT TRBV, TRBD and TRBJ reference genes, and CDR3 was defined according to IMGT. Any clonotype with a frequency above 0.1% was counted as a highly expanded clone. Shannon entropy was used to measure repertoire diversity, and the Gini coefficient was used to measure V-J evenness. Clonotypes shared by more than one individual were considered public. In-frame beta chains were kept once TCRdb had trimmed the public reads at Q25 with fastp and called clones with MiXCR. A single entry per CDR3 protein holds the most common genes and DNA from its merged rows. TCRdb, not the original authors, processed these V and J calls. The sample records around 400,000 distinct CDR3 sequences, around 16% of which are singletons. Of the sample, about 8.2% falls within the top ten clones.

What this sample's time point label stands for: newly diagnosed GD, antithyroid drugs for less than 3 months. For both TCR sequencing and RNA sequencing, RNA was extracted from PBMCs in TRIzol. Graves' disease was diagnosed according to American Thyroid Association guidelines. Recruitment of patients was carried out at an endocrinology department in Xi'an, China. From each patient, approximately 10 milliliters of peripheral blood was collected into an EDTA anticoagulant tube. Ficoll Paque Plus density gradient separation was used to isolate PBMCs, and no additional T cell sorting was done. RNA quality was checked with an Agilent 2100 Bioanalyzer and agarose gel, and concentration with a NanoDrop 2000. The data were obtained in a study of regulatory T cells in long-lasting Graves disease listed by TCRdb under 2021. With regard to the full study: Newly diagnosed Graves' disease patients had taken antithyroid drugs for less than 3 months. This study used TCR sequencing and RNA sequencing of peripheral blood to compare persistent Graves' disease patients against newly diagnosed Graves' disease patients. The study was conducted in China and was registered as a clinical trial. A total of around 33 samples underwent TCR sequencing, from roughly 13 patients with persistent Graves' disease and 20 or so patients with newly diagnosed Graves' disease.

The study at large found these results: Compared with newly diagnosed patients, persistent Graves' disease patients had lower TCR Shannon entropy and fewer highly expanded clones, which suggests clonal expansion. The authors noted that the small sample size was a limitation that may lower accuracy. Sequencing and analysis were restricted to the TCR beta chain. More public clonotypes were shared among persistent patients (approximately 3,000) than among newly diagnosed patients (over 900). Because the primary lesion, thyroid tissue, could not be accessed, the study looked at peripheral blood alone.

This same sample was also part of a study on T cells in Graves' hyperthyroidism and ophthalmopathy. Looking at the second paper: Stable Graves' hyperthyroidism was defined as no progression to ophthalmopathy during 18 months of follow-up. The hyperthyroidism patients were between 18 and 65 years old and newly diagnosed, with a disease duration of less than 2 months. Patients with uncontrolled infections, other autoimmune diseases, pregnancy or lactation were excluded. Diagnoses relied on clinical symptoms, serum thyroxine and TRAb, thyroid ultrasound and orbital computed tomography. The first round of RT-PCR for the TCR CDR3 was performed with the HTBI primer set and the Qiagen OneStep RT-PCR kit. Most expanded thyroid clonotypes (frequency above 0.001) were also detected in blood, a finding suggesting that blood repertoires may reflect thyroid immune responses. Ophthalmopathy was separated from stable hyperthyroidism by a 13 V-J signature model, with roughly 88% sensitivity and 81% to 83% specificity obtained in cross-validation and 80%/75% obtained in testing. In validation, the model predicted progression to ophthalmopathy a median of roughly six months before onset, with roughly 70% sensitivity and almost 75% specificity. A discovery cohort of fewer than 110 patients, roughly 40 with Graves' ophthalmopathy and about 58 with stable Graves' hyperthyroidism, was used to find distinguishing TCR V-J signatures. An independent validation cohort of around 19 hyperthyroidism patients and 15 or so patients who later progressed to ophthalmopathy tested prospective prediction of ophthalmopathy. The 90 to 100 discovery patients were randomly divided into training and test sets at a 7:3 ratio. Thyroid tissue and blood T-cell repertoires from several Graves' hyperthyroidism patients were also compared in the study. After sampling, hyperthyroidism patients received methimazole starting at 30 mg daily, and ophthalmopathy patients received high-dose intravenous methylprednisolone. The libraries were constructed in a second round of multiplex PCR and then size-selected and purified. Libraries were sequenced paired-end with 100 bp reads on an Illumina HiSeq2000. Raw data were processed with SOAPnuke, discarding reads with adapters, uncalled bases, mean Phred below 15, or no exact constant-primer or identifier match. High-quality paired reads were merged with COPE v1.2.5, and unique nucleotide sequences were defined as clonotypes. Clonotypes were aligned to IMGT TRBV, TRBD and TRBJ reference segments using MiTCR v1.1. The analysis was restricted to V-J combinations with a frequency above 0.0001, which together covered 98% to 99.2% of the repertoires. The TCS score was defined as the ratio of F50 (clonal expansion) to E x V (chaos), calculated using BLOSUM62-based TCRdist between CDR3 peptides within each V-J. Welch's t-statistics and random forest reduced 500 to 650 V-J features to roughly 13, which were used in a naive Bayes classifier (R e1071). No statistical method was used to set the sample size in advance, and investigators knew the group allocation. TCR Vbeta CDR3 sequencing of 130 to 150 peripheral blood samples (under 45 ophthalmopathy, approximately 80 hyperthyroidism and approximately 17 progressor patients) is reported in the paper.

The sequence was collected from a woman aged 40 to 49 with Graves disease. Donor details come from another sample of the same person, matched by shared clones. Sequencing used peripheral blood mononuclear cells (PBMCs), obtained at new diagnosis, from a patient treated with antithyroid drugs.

The CDR3 region reads CASSLAVAVDTGELFF. The DNA sequence is given as TGTGCCAGCAGCTTAGCGGTAGCGGTGGACACCGGGGAGCTGTTTTTT. The chain links TRBV11-3 with TRBJ2-2; perhaps TRBD2 is the D gene, with 6 bases matching. The CDR3, cysteine through phenylalanine, is 16 amino acids long. The CDR3 DNA has 48 bases and is translated from base 1. The germline ends are 12 bases apart after V is trimmed by 1 base and J by 3 bases. CDR1 SGHNT and CDR2 YENEEA are derived from the germline V gene.